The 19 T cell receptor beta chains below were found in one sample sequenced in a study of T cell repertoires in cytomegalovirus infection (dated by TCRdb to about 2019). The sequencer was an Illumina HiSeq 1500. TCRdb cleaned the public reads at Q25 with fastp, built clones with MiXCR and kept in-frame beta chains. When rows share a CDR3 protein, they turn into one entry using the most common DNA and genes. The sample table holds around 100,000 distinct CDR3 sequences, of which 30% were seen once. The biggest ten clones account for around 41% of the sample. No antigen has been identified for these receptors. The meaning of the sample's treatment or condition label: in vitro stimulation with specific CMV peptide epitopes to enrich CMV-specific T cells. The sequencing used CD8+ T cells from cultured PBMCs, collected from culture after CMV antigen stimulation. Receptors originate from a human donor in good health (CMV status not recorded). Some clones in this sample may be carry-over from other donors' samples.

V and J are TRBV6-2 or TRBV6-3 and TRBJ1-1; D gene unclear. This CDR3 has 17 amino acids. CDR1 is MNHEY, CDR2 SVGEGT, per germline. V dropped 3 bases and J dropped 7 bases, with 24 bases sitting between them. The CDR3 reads CASSYGSIVRQRGEAFF. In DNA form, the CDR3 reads TGTGCCAGCAGTTATGGGTCTATAGTTCGGCAGCGGGGTGAAGCTTTCTTT.

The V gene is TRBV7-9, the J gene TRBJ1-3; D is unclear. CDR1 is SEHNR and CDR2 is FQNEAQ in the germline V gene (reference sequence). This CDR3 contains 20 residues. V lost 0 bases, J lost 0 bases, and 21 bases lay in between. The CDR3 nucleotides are TGTGCCAGCAGCTTAGCATTGGGCCTGTCATTTGCGTTCTCTGGAAACACCATATATTTT. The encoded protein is CASSLALGLSFAFSGNTIYF. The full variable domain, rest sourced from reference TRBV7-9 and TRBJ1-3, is DTGVSQNPRHKITKRGQNVTFRCDPISEHNRLYWYRQTLGQGPEFLTYFQNEAQLEKSRLLSDRFSAERPKGSFSTLEIQRTEQGDSAMYLCASSLALGLSFAFSGNTIYFGEGSWLTVV.

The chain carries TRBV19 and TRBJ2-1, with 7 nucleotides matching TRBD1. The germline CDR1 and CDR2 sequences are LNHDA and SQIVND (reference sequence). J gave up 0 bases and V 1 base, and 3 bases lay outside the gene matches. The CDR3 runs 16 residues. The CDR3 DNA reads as TGTGCCAGTAGTATAGGTTCAGGGGGCTCCTACAATGAGCAGTTCTTC. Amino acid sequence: CASSIGSGGSYNEQFF.

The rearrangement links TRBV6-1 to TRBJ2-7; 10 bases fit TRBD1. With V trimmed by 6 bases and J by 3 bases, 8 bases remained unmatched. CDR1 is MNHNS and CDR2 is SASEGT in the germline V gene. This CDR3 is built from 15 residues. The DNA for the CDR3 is TGTGCCAGCAGAGAACCGGGACAGGGGTTCTACGAGCAGTACTTC. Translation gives CASREPGQGFYEQYF.

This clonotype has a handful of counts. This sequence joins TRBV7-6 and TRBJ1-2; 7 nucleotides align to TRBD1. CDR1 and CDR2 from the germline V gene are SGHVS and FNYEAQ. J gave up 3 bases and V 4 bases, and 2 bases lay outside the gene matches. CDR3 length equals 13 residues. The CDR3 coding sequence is TGTGCCAGCAGCTATGGGACAGACTATGGCTACACCTTC. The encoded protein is CASSYGTDYGYTF.

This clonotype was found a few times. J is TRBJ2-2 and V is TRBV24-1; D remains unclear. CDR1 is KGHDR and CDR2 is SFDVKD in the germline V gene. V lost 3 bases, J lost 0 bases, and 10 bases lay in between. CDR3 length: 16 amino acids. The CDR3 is CATSDTRASNTGELFF. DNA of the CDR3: TGTGCCACCAGTGATACAAGGGCGTCGAACACCGGGGAGCTGTTTTTT.

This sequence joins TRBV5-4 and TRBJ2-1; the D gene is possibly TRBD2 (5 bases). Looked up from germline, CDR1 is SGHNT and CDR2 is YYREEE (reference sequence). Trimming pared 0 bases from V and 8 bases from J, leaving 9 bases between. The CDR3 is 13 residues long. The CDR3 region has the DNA TGTGCCAGCAGCTTGGGGGCCGGGGATGAGCAGTTCTTC. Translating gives CASSLGAGDEQFF.

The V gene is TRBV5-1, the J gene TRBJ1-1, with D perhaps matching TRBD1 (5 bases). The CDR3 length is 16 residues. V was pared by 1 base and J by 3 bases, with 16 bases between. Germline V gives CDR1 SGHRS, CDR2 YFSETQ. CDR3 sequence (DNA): TGCGCCAGCAGCTTGTTGGGCGGGGGGATGGACACTGAAGCTTTCTTT. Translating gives CASSLLGGGMDTEAFF.

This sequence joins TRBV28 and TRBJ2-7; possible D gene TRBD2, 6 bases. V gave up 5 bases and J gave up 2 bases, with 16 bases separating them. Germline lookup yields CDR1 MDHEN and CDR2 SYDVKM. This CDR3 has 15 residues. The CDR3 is CASSSRDSDTYEQYF. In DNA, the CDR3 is TGTGCCAGCAGTAGCCGGGACTCAGATACCTACGAGCAGTACTTC.

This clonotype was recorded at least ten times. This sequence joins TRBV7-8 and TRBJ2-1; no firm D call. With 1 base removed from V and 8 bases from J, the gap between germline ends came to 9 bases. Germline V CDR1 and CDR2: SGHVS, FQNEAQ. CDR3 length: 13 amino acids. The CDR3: CASSLGPQYEQFF. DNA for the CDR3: TGTGCCAGCAGCTTAGGCCCGCAGTATGAGCAGTTCTTC. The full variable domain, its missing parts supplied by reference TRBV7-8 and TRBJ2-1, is GAGVSQSPRYKVAKRGQDVALRCDPISGHVSLFWYQQALGQGPEFLTYFQNEAQLDKSGLPSDRFFAERPEGSVSTLKIQRTQQEDSAVYLCASSLGPQYEQFFGPGTRLTVL.

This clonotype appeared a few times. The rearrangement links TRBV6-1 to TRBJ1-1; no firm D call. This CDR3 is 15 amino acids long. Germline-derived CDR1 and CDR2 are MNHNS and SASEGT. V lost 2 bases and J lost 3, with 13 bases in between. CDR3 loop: CASSEFWGIDTEAFF. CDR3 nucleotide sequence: TGTGCCAGCAGTGAATTTTGGGGAATAGACACTGAAGCTTTCTTT.

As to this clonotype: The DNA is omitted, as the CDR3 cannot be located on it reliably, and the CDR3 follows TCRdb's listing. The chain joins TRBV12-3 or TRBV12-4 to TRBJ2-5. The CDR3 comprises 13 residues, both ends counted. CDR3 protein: CASSLSGILAQYF.

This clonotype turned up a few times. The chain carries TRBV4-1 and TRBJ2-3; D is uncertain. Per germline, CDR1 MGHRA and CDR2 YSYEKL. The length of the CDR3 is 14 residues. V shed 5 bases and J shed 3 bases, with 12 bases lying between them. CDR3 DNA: TGCGCCAGCAGCTTTAGATTTAATACAGATACGCAGTATTTT. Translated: CASSFRFNTDTQYF.

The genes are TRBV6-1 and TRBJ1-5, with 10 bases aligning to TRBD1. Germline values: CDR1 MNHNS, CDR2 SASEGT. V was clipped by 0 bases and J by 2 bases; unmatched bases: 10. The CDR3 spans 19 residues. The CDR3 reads CASSEAGGQGFYRNQPQHF. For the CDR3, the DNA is TGTGCCAGCAGTGAAGCGGGGGGACAGGGGTTTTATCGCAATCAGCCCCAGCATTTT.

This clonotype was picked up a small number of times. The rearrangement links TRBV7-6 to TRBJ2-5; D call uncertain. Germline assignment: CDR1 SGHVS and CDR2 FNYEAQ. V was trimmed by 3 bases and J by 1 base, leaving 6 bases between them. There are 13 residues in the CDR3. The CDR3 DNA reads TGTGCCAGCAGCTTTGGGTCCCAAGAGACCCAGTACTTC. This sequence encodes CASSFGSQETQYF.

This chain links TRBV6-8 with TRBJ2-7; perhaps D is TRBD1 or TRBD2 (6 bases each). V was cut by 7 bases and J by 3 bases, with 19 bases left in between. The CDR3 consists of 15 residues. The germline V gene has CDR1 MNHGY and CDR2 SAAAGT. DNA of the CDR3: TGTGCCAGCACCCCCAACGGGGGCCTCTTCTACGAGCAGTACTTC. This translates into CASTPNGGLFYEQYF.

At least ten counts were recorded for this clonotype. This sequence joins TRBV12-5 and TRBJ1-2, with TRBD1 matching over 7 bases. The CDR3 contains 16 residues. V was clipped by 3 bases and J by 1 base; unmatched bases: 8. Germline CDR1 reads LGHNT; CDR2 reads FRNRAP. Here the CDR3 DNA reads TGTGCTAGTGGTTTCACGACAGGGACTGATAACTATGGCTACACCTTC. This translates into CASGFTTGTDNYGYTF.

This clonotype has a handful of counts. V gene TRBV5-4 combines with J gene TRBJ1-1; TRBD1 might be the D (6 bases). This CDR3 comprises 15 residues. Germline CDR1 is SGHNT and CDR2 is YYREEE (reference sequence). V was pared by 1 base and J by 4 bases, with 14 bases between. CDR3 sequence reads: CASSLSLGGSTEAFF. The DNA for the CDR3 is TGTGCCAGCAGCTTGAGTCTAGGGGGGAGCACTGAAGCTTTCTTT.

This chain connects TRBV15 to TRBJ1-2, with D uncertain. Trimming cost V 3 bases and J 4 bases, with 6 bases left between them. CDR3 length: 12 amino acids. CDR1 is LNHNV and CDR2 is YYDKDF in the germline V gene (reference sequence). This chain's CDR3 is CATSRDGYGYTF. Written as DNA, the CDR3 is TGTGCCACCAGCAGGGACGGCTATGGCTACACCTTC.